Listed below are T cell receptor beta chains from one sample, sequenced in a study of neurological immune-mediated disorders. TCRdb re-called the 5' RACE reads with MiXCR, one entry per CDR3 protein. The sample holds roughly 52,000 distinct CDR3 sequences; more than 3% are singletons and the top ten take roughly 1.9%. The sequenced sample consisted of CD4+ T cells from blood. The receptors shown here come from a woman aged 40 to 50 with multiple sclerosis. The CDR3 runs from the conserved cysteine through the conserved F or W. Each record gives: V gene, D gene, clone size, J gene, CDR3 DNA, CDR3 protein. The D gene is left open where the match is weak. Clone sizes are shown as how often the clone was seen (once, few, many) or a class if it is expanded.

TRBV2	TRBD1	many	TRBJ1-5	TGTGCCAGTCACAGGGGAGAGTATCAGCCCCAGCATTTT	CASHRGEYQPQHF
TRBV30	NA	many	TRBJ1-5	TGTGCCTGGAGTGCCGCCCGATCAGGGATCGGAAGCAATCAGCCCCAGCATTTT	CAWSAARSGIGSNQPQHF
TRBV6-1	NA	many	TRBJ1-4	TGTGCCAGCAACAGTATTGTCGGTGAAAAACTGTTTTTT	CASNSIVGEKLFF
TRBV29-1	NA	many	TRBJ1-3	TGCAGCGTTGACCCGGGGGCTGGAAACACCATATATTTT	CSVDPGAGNTIYF
TRBV7-9	NA	many	TRBJ1-1	TGTGCCAGCAGCTTATGGGGAGGAAACACTGAAGCTTTCTTT	CASSLWGGNTEAFF
TRBV7-8	TRBD1	many	TRBJ1-2	TGTGCCAGCAGCTCCGGGACAGGGGCCAACTATGGCTACACCTTC	CASSSGTGANYGYTF
TRBV5-1	NA	many	TRBJ1-6	TGCGCCAGCCGTGGGACGGGGGATTCACCCCTCCACTTT	CASRGTGDSPLHF
TRBV15	TRBD1	many	TRBJ2-5	TGTGCCACCAGCCCCGGGGACAGCCAAGAGACCCAGTACTTC	CATSPGDSQETQYF
TRBV27	NA	many	TRBJ1-4	TGTGCCAGCAGTTTTCAGGGGTCGGCTAATGAAAAACTGTTTTTT	CASSFQGSANEKLFF
TRBV5-1	NA	many	TRBJ1-2	TGCGCCAGCAGCCCTGGCAGGGATTACTATGGCTACACCTTC	CASSPGRDYYGYTF
TRBV12-3/TRBV12-4	TRBD1	many	TRBJ1-1	TGTGCCAGCACCTCCGGGACAGGGGGCGGGACTGAAGCTTTCTTT	CASTSGTGGGTEAFF
TRBV6-1	NA	many	TRBJ1-1	TGTGCCAGCACCGTAGGACAGAACACTGAAGCTTTCTTT	CASTVGQNTEAFF
TRBV10-3	NA	many	TRBJ1-1	TGTGCCATCAGTGAGTCGAGCATGAACACTGAAGCTTTCTTT	CAISESSMNTEAFF
TRBV29-1	NA	many	TRBJ1-1	TGCAGCGTCTTCCTTCAGACACGGACTGAAGCTTTCTTT	CSVFLQTRTEAFF
TRBV18	TRBD1	many	TRBJ1-2	TGTGCCAGCTCCCCCAAGGCGGGACAGGGCGTCTATGGCTACACCTTC	CASSPKAGQGVYGYTF
TRBV12-3/TRBV12-4	NA	many	TRBJ1-1	TGTGCCAGCAGTTTTTGGACGGGTCCCAGCACTGAAGCTTTCTTT	CASSFWTGPSTEAFF
TRBV5-1	NA	many	TRBJ1-1	TGCGCCAGCAGCTCTGGCAGGGGAGAAGCTGAAGCTTTCTTT	CASSSGRGEAEAFF
TRBV9	NA	many	TRBJ1-1	TGTGCCAGCAGCGTAGCTGTGATGAACACTGAAGCTTTCTTT	CASSVAVMNTEAFF
TRBV5-1	NA	many	TRBJ1-4	TGCGCCAGCAGCGAATCTCCAGGGGCCAAAGCAACTAATGAAAAACTGTTTTTT	CASSESPGAKATNEKLFF
TRBV5-1	NA	many	TRBJ2-1	TGCGCCAGCAGCTTGGAGTTGAGACGCGTTCAGCAGTTCTTC	CASSLELRRVQQFF
TRBV7-8	TRBD2	many	TRBJ2-7	TGTGCCAGCAGCTTACGGGACTACTCGACCGAGCAGTACTTC	CASSLRDYSTEQYF
TRBV29-1	NA	many	TRBJ2-1	TGCAGCGTTCCTGGGCTCCACAATGAGCAGTTCTTC	CSVPGLHNEQFF
TRBV12-3/TRBV12-4	NA	many	TRBJ1-3	TGTGCCAGCAGCCCGGGGGTGGCTGGAAACACCATATATTTT	CASSPGVAGNTIYF
TRBV5-1	NA	many	TRBJ2-4	TGCGCCAGCAGCTCGGACCCGGCGGGCAAAAACATTCAGTACTTC	CASSSDPAGKNIQYF
TRBV5-1	NA	many	TRBJ2-1	TGCGCCAGCAGAACTACCCCTTCCTACAATGAGCAGTTCTTC	CASRTTPSYNEQFF
TRBV7-9	NA	many	TRBJ2-5	TGTGCCAGCAGCTTCCCCCCCGGATTCAAAGAGACCCAGTACTTC	CASSFPPGFKETQYF
TRBV11-2	NA	many	TRBJ2-5	TGTGCCAGCAGCTTCCGACAGATCCAAGAGACCCAGTACTTC	CASSFRQIQETQYF
TRBV20-1	NA	few	TRBJ2-7	TGCAGTGCTAGAGACCTGGAAAGCGGACGATACGAGCAGTACTTC	CSARDLESGRYEQYF
TRBV29-1	NA	many	TRBJ2-7	TGCAGCGTGGTGACAGTCTCGAGCTCCTACGAGCAGTACTTC	CSVVTVSSSYEQYF
TRBV18	TRBD1	many	TRBJ2-5	TGTGCCAGCTCACCACCGCCCGGGACAGGGGGCCCACAAGAGACCCAGTACTTC	CASSPPPGTGGPQETQYF
TRBV10-3	TRBD2	many	TRBJ2-1	TGTGCCGTGCGAAGCGGGGGTAATGCGTTCGAGCAGTTCTTC	CAVRSGGNAFEQFF
TRBV3-1	NA	many	TRBJ1-1	TGTGCCAGCAGCCAACGCCCCAACACTGAAGCTTTCTTT	CASSQRPNTEAFF
TRBV10-2	TRBD2	many	TRBJ2-3	TGCGCCATCAGAGCGGGGAGCACAGATACGCAGTATTTT	CAIRAGSTDTQYF
TRBV27	NA	many	TRBJ1-6	TGTGCCAGCAGGATAGGTTTTAATTCACCCCTCCACTTT	CASRIGFNSPLHF
TRBV10-3	NA	many	TRBJ1-2	TGTGCCATCAGAGGACAATCCTATGGCTACACCTTC	CAIRGQSYGYTF
TRBV29-1	TRBD1	many	TRBJ2-1	TGCAGCGCGGGGACAGGGGCGAACGATGAGCAGTTCTTC	CSAGTGANDEQFF
TRBV20-1	TRBD1	many	TRBJ2-7	TGCAGTGCCCGGGGACAGGACGGCAACGAGCAGTACTTC	CSARGQDGNEQYF